This entry is about one TCR beta chain. Its antigen remains unidentified. Each donor was healthy, and each was a bone marrow donor. Both 60 Vbeta primers and 13 Jbeta primers went into the PCR. Some clones are missing from TCRdb's copy, which holds only in-frame ones; the method was immunoSEQ multiplex PCR. This repertoire shows 140,000 to 150,000 clones, approximately 67% found once; its top ten account for approximately 6.5%. This entry comes from a study of cytomegalovirus exposure and HLA in healthy donors. Findings and caveats of the study: The investigators catalogued under 200 TCR beta chains as cytomegalovirus-associated. Within an earlier analysis, most TCR beta V segments proved productive either about 87% or about 30% of the time. Three chains tied to CMV proved CMV antigen-specific in vitro.

The receptor comes from a woman aged 55-69 years in good health and CMV-seronegative. The specimen was PBMCs.

CDR3 loop: CASSLGLGDQNEQFF. The CDR3 DNA reads TGCGCCAGCAGCTTGGGGCTAGGCGACCAAAATGAGCAGTTCTTC. The chain recombines TRBV5-1 with TRBJ2-1; D is undetermined. The length of the CDR3 is 15 residues. Trimming cost V 0 bases and J 7 bases, with 14 bases left between them. The V gene's germline CDR1 is SGHRS and CDR2 YFSETQ.